The rows below give T cell receptor beta chains drawn from one sample of a study of long-term antiretroviral therapy in people with HIV. Assay: immunoSEQ multiplex PCR; the TCRdb copy retains only in-frame clones and omits some. The sample has about 43,000 clones, around 86% seen once. The specimen comprised unsorted PBMCs, sampled 0.1 years before starting antiretroviral therapy. The receptors here all came from a woman aged 50 to 60 with HIV. The CDR3 runs from the conserved cysteine through the conserved F or W. The order of the fields is V gene, D gene, J gene, clone size, CDR3 protein, CDR3 DNA. The D gene is left open where the match is weak. The listing skips clone size in some rows; elsewhere it reads once, few, many or a size class.

TRBV5-1	-	TRBJ2-7	-	CASSLGQDEQYF	TGCGCCAGCAGCTTGGGACAGGACGAGCAGTACTTC
TRBV7-2	-	TRBJ2-1	once	CASSPPDSFFLYNEQFF	TGTGCCAGCAGCCCCCCGGACAGTTTTTTCCTCTACAATGAGCAGTTCTTC
TRBV29-1	-	TRBJ1-3	-	CSVETGNTIYF	TGCAGCGTTGAAACCGGAAACACCATATATTTT
TRBV7-9	-	TRBJ1-3	-	CASSLSVGNTIYF	TGTGCCAGCAGTCTTTCTGTAGGAAACACCATATATTTT
TRBV18	-	TRBJ1-4	-	CASSHEVVREKLFF	TGTGCCAGCTCACATGAGGTCGTGAGGGAAAAACTGTTTTTT
TRBV18	TRBD1	TRBJ1-5	-	CASRTGDQPQHF	TGTGCCAGCCGGACAGGGGATCAGCCCCAGCATTTT
TRBV7-2	TRBD1	TRBJ2-7	-	CASSKRTGQGTYEQYF	TGTGCCAGCAGCAAAAGGACGGGACAGGGGACCTACGAGCAGTACTTC
TRBV6-1	TRBD1	TRBJ2-5	-	CASSPGTGGETQYF	TGTGCCAGCAGCCCAGGGACAGGAGGGGAGACCCAGTACTTC
TRBV29-1	-	TRBJ1-1	once	CSVEDRAGMRTEAFF	TGCAGCGTTGAAGATCGGGCAGGGATGAGAACTGAAGCTTTCTTT
TRBV10-1	TRBD1	TRBJ2-1	-	CASSGGQGVNEQFF	TGCGCCAGCAGTGGGGGACAGGGTGTTAATGAGCAGTTCTTC
TRBV18	-	TRBJ1-2	once	CASSPPPPGGYTF	TGTGCCAGCTCACCACCGCCCCCAGGTGGCTACACCTTC
TRBV9	-	TRBJ2-2	-	CASSARGLNTGELFF	TGTGCCAGCAGCGCTCGGGGGCTCAACACCGGGGAGCTGTTTTTT
TRBV6-1	TRBD1	TRBJ2-3	-	CASRWTGGVDTQYF	TGTGCCAGCAGGTGGACAGGGGGCGTTGATACGCAGTATTTT
TRBV6-6	TRBD2	TRBJ2-2	-	CASSPLGGDAGELFF	TGTGCCAGCAGTCCACTTGGGGGGGACGCCGGGGAGCTGTTTTTT
TRBV7-3	TRBD2	TRBJ2-3	-	CASSLRSASGGRTDTQYF	TGTGCCAGCAGCTTAAGATCTGCTAGCGGGGGACGCACAGATACGCAGTATTTT
TRBV6-6	TRBD1	TRBJ1-1	-	CASSYRGQGDTEAFF	TGTGCCAGCAGTTACCGGGGACAGGGCGACACTGAAGCTTTCTTT
TRBV27	-	TRBJ2-2	-	CASSPYEGTGELFF	TGTGCCAGCAGCCCTTACGAAGGGACCGGGGAGCTGTTTTTT
TRBV27	TRBD1	TRBJ1-2	few	CASSFLGQGNYGYTF	TGTGCCAGCAGTTTCCTAGGACAGGGAAACTATGGCTACACCTTC
TRBV19	-	TRBJ2-7	-	CASSMAGESYEQYF	TGTGCCAGTAGTATGGCAGGGGAGTCCTACGAGCAGTACTTC